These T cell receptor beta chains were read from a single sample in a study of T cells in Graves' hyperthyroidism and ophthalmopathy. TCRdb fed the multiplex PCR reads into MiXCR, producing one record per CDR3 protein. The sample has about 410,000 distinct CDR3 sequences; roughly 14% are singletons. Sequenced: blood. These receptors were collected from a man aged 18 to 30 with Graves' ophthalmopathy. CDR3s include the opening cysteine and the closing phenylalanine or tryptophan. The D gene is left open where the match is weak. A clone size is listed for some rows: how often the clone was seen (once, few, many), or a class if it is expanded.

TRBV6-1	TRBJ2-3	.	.	CASRLTQGDTQYF	TGTGCCAGCAGATTAACCCAGGGGGATACGCAGTATTTT
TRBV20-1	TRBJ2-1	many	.	CSASGPSNSDNEQFF	TGCAGTGCTAGTGGGCCTAGTAATTCCGACAATGAGCAGTTCTTC
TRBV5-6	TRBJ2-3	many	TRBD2	CASSSLTSSGGVTDTQYF	TGTGCCAGCAGCTCCTTAACCTCTAGCGGGGGGGTTACAGATACGCAGTATTTT
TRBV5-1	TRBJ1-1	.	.	CASSYRGGAGMANTEAFF	TGCGCCAGCAGCTACCGCGGGGGGGCGGGGATGGCGAACACTGAAGCTTTCTTT
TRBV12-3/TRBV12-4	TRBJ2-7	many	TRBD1	CASSLWTGGVHEQYF	TGTGCCAGCAGTTTATGGACAGGGGGCGTCCACGAGCAGTACTTC
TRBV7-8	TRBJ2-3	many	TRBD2	CASSLVSAGVADTQYF	TGTGCCAGCAGCTTAGTGTCTGCGGGAGTGGCAGATACGCAGTATTTT
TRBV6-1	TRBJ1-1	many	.	CASSEAGTRPSKEAFF	TGTGCCAGCAGTGAAGCCGGGACACGGCCTTCGAAGGAAGCTTTCTTT
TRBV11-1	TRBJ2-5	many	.	CASSLITGKETQYF	TGTGCCAGCAGCTTAATCACAGGCAAAGAGACCCAGTACTTC
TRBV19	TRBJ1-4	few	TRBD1	CASSMVGRGLEKLFF	TGTGCCAGTAGTATGGTTGGCAGGGGGCTTGAAAAACTGTTTTTT
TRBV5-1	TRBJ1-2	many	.	CASSLDMHYGYTF	TGCGCCAGCAGCTTGGATATGCACTATGGCTACACCTTC
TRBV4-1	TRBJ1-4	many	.	CASSPDVGATNEKLFF	TGCGCCAGCAGCCCCGACGTGGGCGCAACTAATGAAAAACTGTTTTTT
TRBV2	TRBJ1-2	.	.	CATPLRAPYYGYTF	TGTGCCACCCCGCTGAGGGCCCCCTACTATGGCTACACCTTC